This T cell receptor beta chain was obtained from a study of blood T cell repertoires in COVID-19. Looking at the study overall: Spain, Italy and the United States supplied samples that represented acute and convalescent COVID-19. Sample material is recorded as cDNA or gDNA derived from T cells, B-cell-depleted T cells, or PBMCs.

Repertoires were generated with immunoSEQ multiplex PCR, while TCRdb's copy carries only in-frame clones and drops some. The sample consists of some 58,000 clones, roughly 71% of them appearing once. CDR3 length equals 15 residues. Trimming pared 4 bases from V and 0 bases from J, leaving 12 bases between. Per the germline V gene, CDR1 is SGDLS and CDR2 is YYNGEE. Sequenced sample: peripheral blood. The TCR was taken from a human donor in a cohort sampled during active COVID-19. This sequence joins TRBV9 and TRBJ2-3, with TRBD2 as a possible D gene (5 bases). CDR3: CASSSSPGSTDTQYF. In DNA, the CDR3 is TGTGCCAGCAGCTCCTCCCCGGGGAGCACAGATACGCAGTATTTT.